The following is a TCR beta chain sequence with its context. Its specificity is unknown. Primers for the PCR totalled 60 Vbeta and 13 Jbeta. The protocol was immunoSEQ multiplex PCR, while the TCRdb copy is restricted to in-frame clones and leaves out a portion. The sample shows some 180,000 clones, around 75% of them seen only once. The data belong to a study of cytomegalovirus exposure and HLA in healthy donors. Broader study findings: Accounts indicate the classifier identified cytomegalovirus status with strong specificity and sensitivity.

The V and J ends lost 2 bases and 4 bases respectively, with 14 bases between them. The V gene's germline CDR1 is MNHNY and CDR2 SVGAGI (reference sequence). The CDR3 extends over 15 amino acids. The sequencing sample was made of PBMCs. The chain uses TRBV6-6 and TRBJ1-2; D may be TRBD1 (5 bases). The clonotype was recovered from a male donor in good health and CMV-seronegative. CDR3 sequence: CASSYDSSRGYGYTF. The CDR3 DNA reads TGTGCCAGCAGTTACGACAGTTCTAGAGGCTATGGCTACACCTTC.